The present T cell receptor (beta chain) was sequenced within a study of blood T cell repertoires in COVID-19. Across the whole study: Some COVID-19 samples were acute and others convalescent; all came from the United States, Italy and Spain.

Trimming left V 0 bases short and J 7 bases short, with 13 bases between. This CDR3 is built from 15 residues. The V gene's germline CDR1 is SGHRS and CDR2 YFSETQ. Clones were read by immunoSEQ multiplex PCR, and TCRdb kept only the in-frame ones, dropping some. The sample carries 250,000 to 300,000 clones, 80% to 90% recorded once. The TCR sequence derives from a woman aged 50 to 60 who had recovered from COVID-19. This rearrangement joins TRBV5-1 to TRBJ1-4, with a weak D call TRBD1 (5 bases). Specimen: PBMCs or T cells enriched from blood (not recorded which). CDR3 sequence reads: CASSLAGTDGEKLFF. The DNA of the CDR3 is TGCGCCAGCAGCTTGGCTGGGACTGACGGTGAAAAACTGTTTTTT.